The 31 T cell receptor beta chains listed next were all sequenced from one sample in a study of blood T cell repertoires in COVID-19. Data came from immunoSEQ multiplex PCR; TCRdb stores just in-frame clones and leaves some out. The repertoire holds 150,000 or so clones, with 84% as singletons. Sample: peripheral blood. These TCRs come from a woman older than 75 with acute or convalescent COVID-19.

The chain uses TRBV30 and TRBJ1-1; 7 bases are shared with TRBD1. The J segment lost 2 bases and the V segment lost 3 bases, leaving 6 bases of the junction unmatched. Germline assignment: CDR1 GTSNPN and CDR2 SVGIG (reference sequence). The CDR3 covers 14 residues. CDR3 amino acids: CAWSRTGRNTEAFF. DNA of the CDR3: TGTGCCTGGAGCAGGACAGGCCGAAACACTGAAGCTTTCTTT.

The gene calls are TRBV14 and TRBJ2-3, with 9 nucleotides matching TRBD2. CDR1 and CDR2 (germline): SGHDN, FVKESK. This CDR3 comprises 19 residues. J was trimmed by 3 bases and V by 0 bases; bases with no gene match: 13. Written as DNA, the CDR3 is TGTGCCAGCAGCCAAGAAACCATCGGGAGCGGGGGGCCGACAGATACGCAGTATTTT. Translating gives CASSQETIGSGGPTDTQYF.

V and J are TRBV9 and TRBJ1-3; D is perhaps TRBD1 (6 bases). This CDR3 spans 15 amino acids. CDR1 and CDR2 from the germline V gene are SGDLS and YYNGEE. Trimming left V 3 bases short and J 2 bases short, with 12 bases between. The CDR3 sequence is CASSGSGEAGNTIYF. For the CDR3, the DNA is TGTGCCAGCAGCGGCTCAGGGGAAGCTGGAAACACCATATATTTT.

The rearrangement joins TRBV2 to TRBJ1-5, with no clear D. The CDR3 extends over 13 amino acids. V was shortened by 6 bases and J by 10 bases, with 16 bases between the two germline ends. The germline gives CDR1 SNHLY, CDR2 FYNNEI. CDR3 nucleotide sequence: TGTGCCAGCAGAGCACGGTCAGGTAGACCCCAGCATTTT. Protein: CASRARSGRPQHF.

This chain joins TRBV7-2 and TRBJ2-3; 11 nucleotides align to TRBD2. This CDR3 is 17 amino acids long. CDR1 SGHTA and CDR2 FQGNSA come from the germline V gene. V lost 3 bases, J lost 0 bases, and 5 bases stayed unmatched. The CDR3 DNA follows: TGTGCCAGCAGCTTGAGGACTAGCGGGCCTAGCACAGATACGCAGTATTTT. It encodes CASSLRTSGPSTDTQYF. The full variable domain, completed using reference TRBV7-2 and TRBJ2-3, is GAGVSQSPSNKVTEKGKDVELRCDPISGHTALYWYRQSLGQGLEFLIYFQGNSAPDKSGLPSDRFSAERTGGSVSTLTIQRTQQEDSAVYLCASSLRTSGPSTDTQYFGPGTRLTVL.

The chain carries TRBV6-5 and TRBJ1-5, with TRBD1 as a possible D gene (5 bases). The CDR3 totals 15 residues. Germline CDR1 reads MNHEY; CDR2 reads SVGAGI. Between the trimmed V and J ends, which lost 7 bases and 4 bases, there was a span of 17 bases. The CDR3 loop is CASNLGGNPNQPQHF. DNA of the CDR3: TGTGCCAGCAATTTGGGGGGGAATCCGAATCAGCCCCAGCATTTT.

This sequence joins TRBV5-1 and TRBJ1-3; TRBD1 might be the D (5 bases). Germline V gives CDR1 SGHRS, CDR2 YFSETQ. Between the trimmed V and J ends, which lost 0 bases and 0 bases, there was a span of 10 bases. This CDR3 region has 16 residues. The CDR3 coding sequence is TGCGCCAGCAGCTTGGGGGGACTTAGCTCTGGAAACACCATATATTTT. The encoded protein is CASSLGGLSSGNTIYF.

This chain connects TRBV12-5 to TRBJ1-4; TRBD1 is a possible D gene (6 bases). V gave up 5 bases and J gave up 5 bases, with 12 bases separating them. The CDR3 runs to 14 residues. CDR1 LGHNT and CDR2 FRNRAP come from the germline V gene. CDR3 residues: CASGLRGANEKLFF. CDR3 nucleotides: TGTGCTAGTGGTCTCAGGGGTGCCAATGAAAAACTGTTTTTT.

The chain has TRBV5-5 and TRBJ1-5; D not resolved. Germline assignment: CDR1 SGHKS and CDR2 YYEKEE (reference sequence). CDR3 size: 15 residues. V was pared by 4 bases and J by 0 bases, with 11 bases between. The CDR3 spells CASSPEAYSNQPQHF. In DNA, the CDR3 is TGTGCCAGCAGCCCCGAGGCATATAGCAATCAGCCCCAGCATTTT.

This sequence joins TRBV10-2 and TRBJ2-7, with D maybe TRBD2 (5 bases). The V gene's germline CDR1 is WSHSY and CDR2 SAAADI. The CDR3 loop spans 14 amino acids. The germline V and J ends were trimmed by 7 bases and 6 bases, with 19 bases remaining between them. The CDR3 spells CASKLGHQASEQYF. CDR3 nucleotides: TGCGCCAGCAAACTAGGCCACCAAGCCTCCGAGCAGTACTTC.

This chain links TRBV9 with TRBJ2-1; tentatively, D is TRBD1 (5 bases). V was pared by 2 bases and J by 4 bases, with 10 bases between. The CDR3 has 14 amino acids. Germline CDR1 is SGDLS and CDR2 is YYNGEE. CDR3: CASSVTGVYNEQFF. In DNA form, the CDR3 reads TGTGCCAGCAGCGTCACAGGAGTATACAATGAGCAGTTCTTC.

This chain joins TRBV19 and TRBJ2-7; 8 bases align to TRBD1. Germline CDR1 LNHDA, CDR2 SQIVND (reference sequence). This CDR3 contains 14 residues. With 2 bases clipped from V and 4 bases from J, the junction kept 4 bases outside the gene matches. The DNA for the CDR3 is TGTGCCAGTAGTATAACAGGGGGAGTGTACGAGCAGTACTTC. Translated, it gives CASSITGGVYEQYF. The entire variable domain, with the rest obtained from reference TRBV19 and TRBJ2-7, is as follows: DGGITQSPKYLFRKEGQNVTLSCEQNLNHDAMYWYRQDPGQGLRLIYYSQIVNDFQKGDIAEGYSVSREKKESFPLTVTSAQKNPTAFYLCASSITGGVYEQYFGPGTRLTVT.

This clone was recorded a few times. The V call is TRBV3-1 (or the pseudogene TRBV3-2), the J call TRBJ2-7, with a tentative D call TRBD2 (5 bases). Germline V CDR1 and CDR2: LGHDT, YNNKEL (reference sequence). This CDR3 is built from 12 residues. Trimming stripped 3 bases from V and 7 bases from J, with 10 bases between. CDR3 region: CASSHGRGEQYF. The DNA of the CDR3 is TGTGCCAGCAGCCATGGCCGGGGAGAGCAGTACTTC.

This rearrangement joins TRBV5-4 to TRBJ2-7; TRBD2 matches 10 bases. V lost 1 base and J lost 2; bases outside the gene matches: 9. CDR3 length equals 17 residues. Germline CDR1 reads SGHNT; CDR2 reads YYREEE (reference sequence). CDR3 in amino acids: CASSLRSGRAKTYEQYF. DNA of the CDR3: TGTGCCAGCAGCTTGAGAAGCGGGAGGGCCAAGACCTACGAGCAGTACTTC.

The genes are TRBV15 and TRBJ2-3; no clear D. The CDR3 consists of 15 residues. Trimming took off 5 bases at V and 0 bases at J, with 12 bases between the two ends. Looked up from germline, CDR1 is LNHNV and CDR2 is YYDKDF (reference sequence). CDR3 coding DNA: TGTGCCACCAGCGGGCCCAGTACAAGCACAGATACGCAGTATTTT. It specifies CATSGPSTSTDTQYF. The full variable domain, completed using reference TRBV15 and TRBJ2-3, is DAMVIQNPRYQVTQFGKPVTLSCSQTLNHNVMYWYQQKSSQAPKLLFHYYDKDFNNEADTPDNFQSRRPNTSFCFLDIRSPGLGDTAMYLCATSGPSTSTDTQYFGPGTRLTVL.

The CDR3 spells CASSPIKTGFRPAYTF. Here the CDR3 DNA reads TGTGCCAGCAGTCCAATTAAAACAGGGTTTCGGCCTGCCTACACCTTC. The V gene is TRBV27, the J gene TRBJ1-2; a weak D match, TRBD1 (6 bases). Trimming took off 5 bases at V and 10 bases at J, with 26 bases between the two ends. The CDR3 extends over 16 amino acids. CDR1 is MNHEY, CDR2 SMNVEV, per germline (reference sequence).

In DNA form, the CDR3 reads TGTGCCAGCAGCGCCCGACAGGGTCGAGTGGGAACTAGGGCCAACATTCAGTACTTC. It specifies CASSARQGRVGTRANIQYF. The chain combines TRBV7-2 with TRBJ2-4; 7 nucleotides match TRBD1. Germline V lookup: CDR1 SGHTA, CDR2 FQGNSA. V dropped 5 bases and J dropped 7; count of bases not matched to a gene: 23. The CDR3 loop spans 19 amino acids.

CDR3 DNA: TGTGCCAGCAGCCTAAAGGTCGGGGGTAAAGGCGCGAACACCGGGGAGCTGTTTTTT. It specifies CASSLKVGGKGANTGELFF. V is TRBV14 and J is TRBJ2-2; a weak D match, TRBD2 (6 bases). The ends were cut back, 4 bases at V and 0 bases at J, with 21 bases in the middle. Germline CDR1 reads SGHDN; CDR2 reads FVKESK. This CDR3 contains 19 residues.

This clone was counted between two and nine times. The chain has TRBV4-1 and TRBJ2-5; 15 bases map to TRBD2. J lost 7 bases, V lost 4 bases, and 13 bases had no gene match. This CDR3 has 18 amino acids. CDR1 and CDR2 (germline): MGHRA, YSYEKL. The CDR3 coding sequence is TGCGCCAGCAGCCCCTGGACTAGCGGGAGGGAAATCGGCGGGACCCAGTACTTC. It is translated as CASSPWTSGREIGGTQYF.

J is TRBJ2-7 and V is TRBV7-2, with 11 bases aligning to TRBD1. The germline V gene encodes CDR1 SGHTA and CDR2 FQGNSA. The CDR3 totals 13 residues. V trimming: 5 bases; J trimming: 6 bases; junction bases outside the gene matches: 3. CDR3 in DNA: TGTGCCAGCAGCCCGGGACAGGGGGGCGAGCAGTACTTC. It translates to CASSPGQGGEQYF.

The chain links TRBV5-8 to TRBJ2-1, with D maybe TRBD1 (6 bases). V dropped 4 bases and J dropped 1 base, with 18 bases sitting between them. Germline-derived CDR1 and CDR2 are SGHTS and YDEGEE. The CDR3 covers 17 residues. The CDR3 loop is CASSPQQGMLSYNEQFF. The CDR3, as DNA: TGTGCCAGCAGCCCACAACAGGGAATGTTATCCTACAATGAGCAGTTCTTC.

This chain joins TRBV3-1 (or the pseudogene TRBV3-2) and TRBJ2-7, with D uncertain. With 1 base removed from V and 0 bases from J, the gap between germline ends came to 10 bases. This CDR3 has 15 residues. Germline CDR1 LGHDT, CDR2 YNNKEL (reference sequence). The CDR3 bases are TGTGCCAGCAGCCAAGGCACAGTGGGCTCCTACGAGCAGTACTTC. Its protein is CASSQGTVGSYEQYF.

V and J are TRBV7-9 and TRBJ1-1; 9 positions match TRBD1. This CDR3 region has 15 residues. Looked up from germline, CDR1 is SEHNR and CDR2 is FQNEAQ (reference sequence). The junction had 6 bases not matched to a gene; V was cut back by 5 bases and J by 2 bases. The CDR3 coding sequence is TGTGCCAGCAGCCCACAGGGGGCTCTTAACACTGAAGCTTTCTTT. The encoded protein is CASSPQGALNTEAFF.

This clone has just a few counts. This chain uses TRBV6-5 with TRBJ2-1; no firm D call. Germline V gives CDR1 MNHEY, CDR2 SVGAGI. This CDR3 has 11 amino acids. Trimming stripped 2 bases from V and 9 bases from J, with 5 bases between. This CDR3 is CASSYGGEQFF. For the CDR3, the DNA is TGTGCCAGCAGTTACGGCGGTGAGCAGTTCTTC.

The rearrangement uses TRBV2 and TRBJ1-6, with D uncertain. This CDR3 has 11 residues. Per germline, CDR1 SNHLY and CDR2 FYNNEI. Between the trimmed V and J ends, which lost 6 bases and 14 bases, there was a span of 11 bases. In DNA form, the CDR3 reads TGTGCCAGCAGGAGTTTTTCCTCCCTCCACTTT. It yields the protein CASRSFSSLHF.

This clone has just one count. The V and J genes are TRBV18 and TRBJ2-5; 9 bases fit TRBD2. The CDR3 runs 13 residues. The J segment lost 5 bases and the V segment lost 5 bases, leaving 3 bases of the junction unmatched. Germline assignment: CDR1 KGHSH and CDR2 LQKENI. CDR3 region: CASSGTSIETQYF. For the CDR3, the DNA is TGTGCCAGCTCAGGGACTAGCATCGAGACCCAGTACTTC.

The V gene is TRBV7-2, the J gene TRBJ2-2; D uncertain. This CDR3 region has 11 residues. V dropped 4 bases and J dropped 10 bases, with 7 bases sitting between them. CDR1 is SGHTA, CDR2 FQGNSA, per germline. Here the CDR3 reads CASSSLTELFF. CDR3 nucleotide sequence: TGTGCCAGCAGCTCCCTAACGGAGCTGTTTTTT.

This chain joins TRBV2 and TRBJ2-7, with no clear D. Germline CDR1 reads SNHLY; CDR2 reads FYNNEI. Trimming stripped 0 bases from V and 4 bases from J, with 10 bases between. The CDR3 totals 14 residues. The CDR3 region is CASSEATGTYEQYF. CDR3 DNA sequence: TGTGCCAGCAGTGAAGCGACTGGAACTTACGAGCAGTACTTC.

In nucleotides, the CDR3 is TGCAGCGAAAGACAGGGTAGAGAAGAGACCCAGTACTTC. Residues: CSERQGREETQYF. The chain has TRBV29-1 and TRBJ2-5, with 7 bases lining up with TRBD1. V lost 7 bases, J lost 3 bases, and 8 bases stayed unmatched. CDR1 SQVTM and CDR2 ANQGSEA come from the germline V gene. The CDR3 totals 13 residues.

J is TRBJ1-2 and V is TRBV19, with TRBD1 matching over 10 bases. The CDR3 totals 13 residues. V was pared by 5 bases and J by 6 bases, with 3 bases of the junction left unmatched. Germline V gene sequence: CDR1 LNHDA, CDR2 SQIVND (reference sequence). DNA for the CDR3: TGTGCCAGTAGTCCGACAGGGGGCAATGGCTACACCTTC. It is translated as CASSPTGGNGYTF.

The CDR3 sequence: CASSLDIKAAFF. Written as DNA, the CDR3 is TGTGCCAGCAGCTTGGACATTAAGGCCGCTTTCTTT. The chain joins TRBV7-9 to TRBJ1-1, with a weak D call TRBD1 (5 bases). V shed 3 bases and J shed 11 bases, with 13 bases lying between them. Germline lookup yields CDR1 SEHNR and CDR2 FQNEAQ (reference sequence). The CDR3 consists of 12 residues. Using reference TRBV7-9 and TRBJ1-1 for the parts outside the CDR3, the full variable domain is DTGVSQNPRHKITKRGQNVTFRCDPISEHNRLYWYRQTLGQGPEFLTYFQNEAQLEKSRLLSDRFSAERPKGSFSTLEIQRTEQGDSAMYLCASSLDIKAAFFGQGTRLTVV.